The 18 T cell receptor beta chains below all came from one sample that was sequenced in a study of early T cells in non-severe SARS-CoV-2 infection. TCRdb ran MiXCR on the 5' RACE reads and lists one entry per CDR3 protein. The profile shows about 110,000 distinct CDR3 sequences, 10% to 15% of them singletons. The sequences come from whole blood, collected at baseline. All receptors derive from an adult who was a healthcare worker with PCR-confirmed SARS-CoV-2 infection or an uninfected control (not recorded which).

V gene TRBV3-1 combines with J gene TRBJ1-5; D not certain. The length of the CDR3 is 14 residues. V gave up 0 bases and J gave up 4 bases, with 7 bases separating them. CDR1 is LGHDT, CDR2 YNNKEL, per germline (reference sequence). The CDR3 region is CASSQDSTNQPQHF. CDR3 sequence (DNA): TGTGCCAGCAGCCAAGATTCAACTAATCAGCCCCAGCATTTT.

At least ten counts were recorded for this clonotype. This sequence joins TRBV7-9 and TRBJ2-1; 7 bases match TRBD2. This CDR3 contains 13 residues. The ends lost 5 bases at V and 3 bases at J; junction bases unmatched: 1. The germline V gene encodes CDR1 SEHNR and CDR2 FQNEAQ (reference sequence). CDR3 DNA sequence: TGTGCCAGCAGCCCGGGGGGCTACAATGAGCAGTTCTTC. Its protein is CASSPGGYNEQFF.

For the CDR3, the DNA is TGTGCCAGCAGCTTAGACGGGGGCACAGATACGCAGTATTTT. Encoded protein: CASSLDGGTDTQYF. V gene TRBV11-2 combines with J gene TRBJ2-3; tentatively, D is TRBD2 (5 bases). Trimming removed 0 bases from V and 1 base from J, with 5 bases in between. There are 14 residues in the CDR3. From germline, CDR1 is SGHAT and CDR2 FQNNGV.

The gene calls are TRBV4-1 and TRBJ2-3; 7 nucleotides match TRBD1. The CDR3 runs 16 residues. V dropped 2 bases and J dropped 0; count of bases not matched to a gene: 5. Germline CDR1 MGHRA, CDR2 YSYEKL. Here the CDR3 reads CASSQFGTASTDTQYF. The CDR3, as DNA: TGCGCCAGCAGCCAATTCGGGACAGCTAGCACAGATACGCAGTATTTT.

The CDR3 protein is CASSYRRTEAFF. The CDR3 region has the DNA TGTGCCAGCAGTTACAGGCGCACTGAAGCTTTCTTT. The chain recombines TRBV6-6 with TRBJ1-1; unclear D gene. The V end was cut by 2 bases, the J end by 4 bases, with 5 bases between. CDR1 and CDR2 (germline): MNHNY, SVGAGI (reference sequence). The CDR3 is 12 amino acids.

This chain joins TRBV5-4 and TRBJ1-2; TRBD1 is a possible D gene (5 bases). CDR1 and CDR2 (germline): SGHNT, YYREEE (reference sequence). V shed 4 bases and J shed 0 bases, with 10 bases lying between them. The CDR3 is 14 amino acids. CDR3 region: CASSLGTSNYGYTF. The CDR3 nucleotides are TGTGCCAGCAGCCTAGGGACCTCTAACTATGGCTACACCTTC.

The J gene is TRBJ1-5, the V gene TRBV7-2; 7 bases match TRBD1. The germline V gene has CDR1 SGHTA and CDR2 FQGNSA. There are 14 residues in the CDR3. After removal of 3 bases from V and 7 bases from J, the junction contained 6 bases not matched to a gene. In DNA, the CDR3 is TGTGCCAGCAGCTTGAAGGGGGCAGGGCAGCCCCAGCATTTT. Residues: CASSLKGAGQPQHF.

This clonotype came up many times. This rearrangement joins TRBV2 to TRBJ1-1, with 8 bases that match TRBD1. This CDR3 contains 15 residues. V was pared by 3 bases and J by 1 base, with 4 bases of the junction left unmatched. CDR1 and CDR2 from the germline V gene are SNHLY and FYNNEI. In DNA, the CDR3 is TGTGCCAGCAGTGATCAGGGGGCTTGGAACACTGAAGCTTTCTTT. Amino acids: CASSDQGAWNTEAFF.

The chain carries TRBV6-5 and TRBJ2-3, with 7 bases identical to TRBD2. V shed 2 bases and J 8 bases; nucleotides not matched to a gene: 10. Germline CDR1 reads MNHEY; CDR2 reads SVGAGI. The CDR3 has 15 residues. This CDR3 is CASSYESGAPGTQYF. The CDR3 DNA reads as TGTGCCAGCAGTTACGAGAGCGGGGCACCAGGTACGCAGTATTTT.

This clonotype was seen only a few times. The CDR3 nucleotides are TGCGCCAGCAGCCCTCTTGCAGTTAACTATGGCTACACCTTC. Its protein product is CASSPLAVNYGYTF. The chain recombines TRBV4-1 with TRBJ1-2; D remains ambiguous. The length of the CDR3 is 14 residues. Trimming removed 4 bases from V and 1 base from J, with 10 bases in between. Germline V lookup: CDR1 MGHRA, CDR2 YSYEKL.

The rearrangement uses TRBV10-3 and TRBJ2-7; D is uncertain. V shed 0 bases and J shed 3 bases, with 9 bases lying between them. Germline values: CDR1 ENHRY, CDR2 SYGVKD. CDR3 size: 14 residues. CDR3 sequence reads: CAISESGSYYEQYF. The CDR3 nucleotides read TGTGCCATCAGTGAGTCGGGCAGCTACTACGAGCAGTACTTC.

This sequence joins TRBV5-1 and TRBJ1-4; weak D call: TRBD1 (6 bases). Germline V gene sequence: CDR1 SGHRS, CDR2 YFSETQ. V dropped 3 bases and J dropped 8 bases, with 17 bases sitting between them. There are 15 residues in the CDR3. The CDR3 coding sequence is TGCGCCAGCAGCTCGGGGGGACATACGAGAGAAAAACTGTTTTTT. This translates into CASSSGGHTREKLFF.

This clonotype came up a few times. This chain links TRBV6-2 or TRBV6-3 with TRBJ2-5; unclear D gene. Germline assignment: CDR1 MNHEY and CDR2 SVGEGT. The CDR3 loop spans 15 amino acids. Trimming cost V 6 bases and J 1 base, with 15 bases left between them. The CDR3 DNA sequence: TGTGCCAGCAGACGCCGGTTGGCAGTCCAAGAGACCCAGTACTTC. Amino acid sequence: CASRRRLAVQETQYF.

The V call is TRBV7-8, the J call TRBJ1-5, with 7 bases identical to TRBD1. Germline-derived CDR1 and CDR2 are SGHVS and FQNEAQ. V shed 3 bases and J 7 bases; nucleotides not matched to a gene: 6. The CDR3 length is 14 residues. The CDR3: CASSFKDRAQPQHF. The CDR3 DNA follows: TGTGCCAGCAGCTTCAAAGACAGGGCCCAGCCCCAGCATTTT.

CDR3 nucleotide sequence: TGTGCTAGTGGCCAGGACTCTGCTACGCAGTATTTT. Encoded protein: CASGQDSATQYF. V gene TRBV12-5 combines with J gene TRBJ2-3; TRBD2 might be the D (5 bases). V shed 6 bases and J shed 8 bases, with 12 bases lying between them. Germline lookup yields CDR1 LGHNT and CDR2 FRNRAP. CDR3 size: 12 residues. Full variable domain (outside the CDR3, taken from reference TRBV12-5 and TRBJ2-3): DARVTQTPRHKVTEMGQEVTMRCQPILGHNTVFWYRQTMMQGLELLAYFRNRAPLDDSGMPKDRFSAEMPDATLATLKIQPSEPRDSAVYFCASGQDSATQYFGPGTRLTVL.

In this sample, this clonotype turned up a few times. V usage is TRBV28 and J usage is TRBJ1-2; D is possibly TRBD1 (5 bases). The CDR3 covers 12 residues. The V gene lost 8 bases and the J gene lost 8 bases, with 15 bases spanning the gap. CDR1 is MDHEN, CDR2 SYDVKM, per germline. The CDR3 reads CASGHPQRGYTF. The CDR3 DNA reads TGTGCCAGCGGACACCCTCAGCGGGGCTACACCTTC.

The gene calls are TRBV6-5 and TRBJ1-2; 9 bases align to TRBD1. Looked up from germline, CDR1 is MNHEY and CDR2 is SVGAGI. The ends lost 7 bases at V and 7 bases at J; junction bases unmatched: 16. The CDR3 length is 16 residues. The CDR3 DNA is TGTGCCAGCACCGATCCCCCCGGGACAGGGACTAGTGGCTACACCTTC. Translated: CASTDPPGTGTSGYTF.

This chain uses TRBV30 with TRBJ1-4; D not resolved. Germline V gene data show CDR1 as GTSNPN and CDR2 as SVGIG (reference sequence). V was trimmed by 2 bases and J by 8 bases, leaving 6 bases between them. This CDR3 spans 11 amino acids. The CDR3: CAWSSQEKLFF. The CDR3 DNA follows: TGTGCCTGGAGTTCACAGGAAAAACTGTTTTTT. The variable domain in full, with the rest retrieved from reference TRBV30 and TRBJ1-4, is SQTIHQWPATLVQPVGSPLSLECTVEGTSNPNLYWYRQAAGRGLQLLFYSVGIGQISSEVPQNLSASRPQDRQFILSSKKLLLSDSGFYLCAWSSQEKLFFGSGTQLSVL.